This T cell receptor (beta chain) was profiled in a study of cytomegalovirus exposure and HLA in healthy donors. Repertoires were generated with immunoSEQ multiplex PCR, while TCRdb's copy carries only in-frame clones and drops some. The table shows about 58,000 clones, with about 88% occurring only once. The germline V gene encodes CDR1 MNHEY and CDR2 SMNVEV (reference sequence). This CDR3 is built from 15 residues. V was pared by 8 bases and J by 5 bases, with 13 bases of the junction left unmatched. On this clone: Its antigen is as yet unknown.

Study-wide points: Clusters of TCRs from the first cohort tended to co-occur in the roughly 120 validation repertoires (as a later analysis found). Published work reported that the classifier diagnosed cytomegalovirus status with high specificity and sensitivity.

This clonotype was sampled from a man aged 18 to 30 in good health and CMV-seronegative. The J gene is TRBJ2-3, the V gene TRBV27, with 7 bases aligning to TRBD2. Sequencing input: PBMCs. The DNA for the CDR3 is TGTGCCAGCGGTCTAGAGCGGGATCGTGGAGATACGCAGTATTTT. Protein product: CASGLERDRGDTQYF.